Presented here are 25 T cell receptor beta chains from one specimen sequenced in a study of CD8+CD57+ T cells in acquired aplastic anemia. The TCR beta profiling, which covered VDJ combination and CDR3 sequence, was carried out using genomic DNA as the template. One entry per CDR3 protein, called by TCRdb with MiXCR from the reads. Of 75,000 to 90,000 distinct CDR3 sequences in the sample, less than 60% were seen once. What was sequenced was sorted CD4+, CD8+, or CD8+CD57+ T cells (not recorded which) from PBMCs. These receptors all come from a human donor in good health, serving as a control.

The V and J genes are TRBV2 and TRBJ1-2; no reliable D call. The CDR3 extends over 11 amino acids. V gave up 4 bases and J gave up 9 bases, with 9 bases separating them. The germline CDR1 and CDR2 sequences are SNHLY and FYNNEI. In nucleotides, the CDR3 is TGTGCCAGCAGTGTATCGGCTAGCTACACCTTC. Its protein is CASSVSASYTF.

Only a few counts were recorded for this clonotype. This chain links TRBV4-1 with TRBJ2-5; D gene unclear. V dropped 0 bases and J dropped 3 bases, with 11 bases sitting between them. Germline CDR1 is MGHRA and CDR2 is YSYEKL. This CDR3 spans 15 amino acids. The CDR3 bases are TGCGCCAGCAGCCAAGATCGATTGCCCGAAGAGACCCAGTACTTC. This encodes CASSQDRLPEETQYF.

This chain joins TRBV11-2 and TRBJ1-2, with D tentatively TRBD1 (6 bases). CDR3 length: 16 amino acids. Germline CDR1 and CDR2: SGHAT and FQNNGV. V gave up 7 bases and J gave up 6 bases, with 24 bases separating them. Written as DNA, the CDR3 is TGTGCCAGCACCTCCCACCCTTTTGGGGGGGCGGATGGCTACACCTTC. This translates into CASTSHPFGGADGYTF.

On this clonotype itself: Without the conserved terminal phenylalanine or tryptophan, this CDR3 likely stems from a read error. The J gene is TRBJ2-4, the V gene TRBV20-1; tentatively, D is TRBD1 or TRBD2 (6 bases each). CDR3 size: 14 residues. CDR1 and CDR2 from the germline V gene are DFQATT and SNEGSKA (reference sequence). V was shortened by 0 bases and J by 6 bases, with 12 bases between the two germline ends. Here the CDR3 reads CSARDGGGLNIQYI. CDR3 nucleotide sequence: TGCAGTGCTAGAGATGGAGGGGGGCTAAACATTCAGTACATC.

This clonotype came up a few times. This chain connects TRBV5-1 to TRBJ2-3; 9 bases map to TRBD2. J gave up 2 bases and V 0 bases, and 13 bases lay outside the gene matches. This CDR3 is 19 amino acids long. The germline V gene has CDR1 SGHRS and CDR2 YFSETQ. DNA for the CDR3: TGCGCCAGCAGCTTGGCACCCCTAGCGGGGTCGGGTGTCACAGATACGCAGTATTTT. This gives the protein CASSLAPLAGSGVTDTQYF.

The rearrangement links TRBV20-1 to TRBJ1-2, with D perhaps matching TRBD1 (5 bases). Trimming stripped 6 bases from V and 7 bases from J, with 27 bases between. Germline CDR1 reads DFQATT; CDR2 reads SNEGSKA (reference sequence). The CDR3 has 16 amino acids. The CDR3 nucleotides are TGCAGTGCCAGCAGTTACGCGACCGGGACGGCGGGTGGCTACACCTTC. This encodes CSASSYATGTAGGYTF.

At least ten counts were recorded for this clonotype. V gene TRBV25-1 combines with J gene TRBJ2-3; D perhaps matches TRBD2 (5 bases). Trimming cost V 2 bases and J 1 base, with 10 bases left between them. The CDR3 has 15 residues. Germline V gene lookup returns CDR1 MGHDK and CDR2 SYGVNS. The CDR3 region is CASSEMKLGTDTQYF. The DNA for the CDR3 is TGTGCCAGCAGTGAAATGAAACTAGGCACAGATACGCAGTATTTT.

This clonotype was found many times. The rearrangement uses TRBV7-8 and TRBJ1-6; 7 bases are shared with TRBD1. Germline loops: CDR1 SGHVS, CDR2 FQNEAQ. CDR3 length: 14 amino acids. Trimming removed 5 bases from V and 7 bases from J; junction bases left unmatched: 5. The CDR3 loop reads CASSRTGANSPLHF. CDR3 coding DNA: TGTGCCAGCAGCCGGACAGGCGCGAATTCACCCCTCCACTTT.

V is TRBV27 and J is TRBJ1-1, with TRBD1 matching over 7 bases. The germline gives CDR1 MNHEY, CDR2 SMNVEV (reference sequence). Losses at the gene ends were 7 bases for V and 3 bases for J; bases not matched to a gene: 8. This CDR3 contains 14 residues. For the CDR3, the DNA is TGTGCCAGCACGGTGCAGGGGGGGGACACTGAAGCTTTCTTT. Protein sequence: CASTVQGGDTEAFF.

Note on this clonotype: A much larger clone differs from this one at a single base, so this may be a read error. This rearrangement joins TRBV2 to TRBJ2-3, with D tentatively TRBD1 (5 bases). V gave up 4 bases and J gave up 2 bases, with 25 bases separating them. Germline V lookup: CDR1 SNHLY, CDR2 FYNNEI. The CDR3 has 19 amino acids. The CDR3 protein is CASSAVPTQEILSTDTQYF. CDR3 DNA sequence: TGTGCCAGCAGTGCGGTACCTACACAGGAGATCCTCTCCACAGATACGCAGTATTTT.

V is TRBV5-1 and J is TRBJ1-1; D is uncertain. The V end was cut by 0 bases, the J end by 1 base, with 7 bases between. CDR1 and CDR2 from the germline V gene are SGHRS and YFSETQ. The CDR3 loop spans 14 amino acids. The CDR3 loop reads CASSLVGENTEAFF. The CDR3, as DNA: TGCGCCAGCAGCTTGGTTGGCGAGAACACTGAAGCTTTCTTT. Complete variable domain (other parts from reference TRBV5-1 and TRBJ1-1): KAGVTQTPRYLIKTRGQQVTLSCSPISGHRSVSWYQQTPGQGLQFLFEYFSETQRNKGNFPGRFSGRQFSNSRSEMNVSTLELGDSALYLCASSLVGENTEAFFGQGTRLTVV.

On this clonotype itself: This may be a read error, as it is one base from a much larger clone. Here the CDR3 reads CATQGGGIEQYF. The CDR3 nucleotides are TGTGCCACCCAGGGCGGGGGGATCGAGCAGTACTTC. V gene TRBV10-3 combines with J gene TRBJ2-7; 8 bases line up with TRBD2. V lost 10 bases to trimming and J lost 6 bases; unmatched junction nucleotides: 8. Per the germline V gene, CDR1 is ENHRY and CDR2 is SYGVKD. There are 12 residues in the CDR3.

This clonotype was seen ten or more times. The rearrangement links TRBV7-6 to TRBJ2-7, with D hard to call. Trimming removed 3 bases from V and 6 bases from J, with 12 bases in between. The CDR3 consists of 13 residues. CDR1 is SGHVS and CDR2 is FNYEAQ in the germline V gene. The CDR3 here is CASSLTGESEQYF. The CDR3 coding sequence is TGTGCCAGCAGCTTGACCGGCGAATCCGAGCAGTACTTC.

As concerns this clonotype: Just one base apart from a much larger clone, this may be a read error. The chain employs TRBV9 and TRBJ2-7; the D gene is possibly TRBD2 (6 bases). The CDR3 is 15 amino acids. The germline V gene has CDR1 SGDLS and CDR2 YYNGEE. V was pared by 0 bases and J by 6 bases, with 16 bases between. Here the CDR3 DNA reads TGTGCCAGCAGCGTAGGGGGGGACGGAGGGGCCGAGCAGTACTTC. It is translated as CASSVGGDGGAEQYF.

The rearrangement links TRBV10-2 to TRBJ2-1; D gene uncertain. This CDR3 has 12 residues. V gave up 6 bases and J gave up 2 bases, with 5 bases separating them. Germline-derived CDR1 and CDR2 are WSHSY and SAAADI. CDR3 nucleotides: TGCGCCAGCAGGGACCCCTACAATGAGCAGTTCTTC. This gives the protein CASRDPYNEQFF.

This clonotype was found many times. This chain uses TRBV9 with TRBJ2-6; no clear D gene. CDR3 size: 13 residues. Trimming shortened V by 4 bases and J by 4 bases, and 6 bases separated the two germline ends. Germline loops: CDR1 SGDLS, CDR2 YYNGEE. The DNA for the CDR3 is TGTGCCAGCAGCCTGGACGGGGCCAACGTCCTGACTTTC. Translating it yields CASSLDGANVLTF.

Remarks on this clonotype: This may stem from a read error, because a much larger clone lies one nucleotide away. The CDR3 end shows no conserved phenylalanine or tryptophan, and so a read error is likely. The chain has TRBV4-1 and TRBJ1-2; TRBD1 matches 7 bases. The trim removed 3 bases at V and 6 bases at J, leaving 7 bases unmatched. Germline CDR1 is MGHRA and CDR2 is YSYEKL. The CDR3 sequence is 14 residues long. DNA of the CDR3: TGCGCCAGCAGCCATTCCGGACAGGAGGATGGCTACACCCTC. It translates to CASSHSGQEDGYTL.

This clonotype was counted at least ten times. Here the CDR3 DNA reads TGCGCCAGCAGCTCCGAACAGGGGGCGGCTGAAGCTTTCTTT. This codes for CASSSEQGAAEAFF. This chain joins TRBV5-1 and TRBJ1-1, with 9 bases matching TRBD1. The junction had 6 bases not matched to a gene; V was cut back by 3 bases and J by 6 bases. From germline, CDR1 is SGHRS and CDR2 YFSETQ. The CDR3 covers 14 residues.

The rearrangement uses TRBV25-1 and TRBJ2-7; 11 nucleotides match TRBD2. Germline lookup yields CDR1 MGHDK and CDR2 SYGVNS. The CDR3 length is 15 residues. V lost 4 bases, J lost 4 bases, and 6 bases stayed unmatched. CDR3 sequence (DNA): TGTGCCAGCAGTGCCCTAGCGGGGGGAGAGTACGAGCAGTACTTC. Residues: CASSALAGGEYEQYF.

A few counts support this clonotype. CDR3 coding DNA: TGTGCCAGCAGTCCTCTGGACGGGACAGCTGAGGGAGCTTTCTTT. Its protein is CASSPLDGTAEGAFF. The chain employs TRBV11-2 and TRBJ1-1; 7 positions match TRBD1. From germline, CDR1 is SGHAT and CDR2 FQNNGV. V was pared by 6 bases and J by 10 bases, with 17 bases of the junction left unmatched. The CDR3 runs to 15 residues. Full variable domain (remainder filled in from reference TRBV11-2 and TRBJ1-1): EAGVAQSPRYKIIEKRQSVAFWCNPISGHATLYWYQQILGQGPKLLIQFQNNGVVDDSQLPKDRFSAERLKGVDSTLKIQPAKLEDSAVYLCASSPLDGTAEGAFFGQGTRLTVV.

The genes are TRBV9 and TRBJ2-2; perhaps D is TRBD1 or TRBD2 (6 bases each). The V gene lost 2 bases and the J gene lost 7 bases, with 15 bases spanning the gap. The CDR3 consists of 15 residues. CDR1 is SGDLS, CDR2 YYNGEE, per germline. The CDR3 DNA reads TGTGCCAGCAGCGTGGTCGGGGGCTCTGGCGGGGAGCTGTTTTTT. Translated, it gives CASSVVGGSGGELFF.

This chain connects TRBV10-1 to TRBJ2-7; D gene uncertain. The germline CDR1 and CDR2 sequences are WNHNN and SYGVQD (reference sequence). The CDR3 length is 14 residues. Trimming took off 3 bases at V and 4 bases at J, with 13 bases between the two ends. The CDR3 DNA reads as TGCGCCAGCAGTGATGGGGTCTCCCCTTACGAGCAGTACTTC. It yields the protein CASSDGVSPYEQYF.

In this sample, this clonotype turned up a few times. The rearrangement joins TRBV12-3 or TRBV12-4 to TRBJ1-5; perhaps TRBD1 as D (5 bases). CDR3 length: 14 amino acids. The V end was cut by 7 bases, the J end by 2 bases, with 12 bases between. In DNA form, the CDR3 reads TGTGCCAGCAACCAGCAGGGCGGCAATCAGCCCCAGCATTTT. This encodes CASNQQGGNQPQHF.

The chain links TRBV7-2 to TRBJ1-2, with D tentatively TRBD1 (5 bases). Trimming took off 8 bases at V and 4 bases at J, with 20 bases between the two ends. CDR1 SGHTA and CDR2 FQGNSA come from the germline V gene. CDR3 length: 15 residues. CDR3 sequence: CASRRQTEDGYGYTF. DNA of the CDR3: TGTGCCAGCCGAAGACAGACAGAGGATGGCTATGGCTACACCTTC.

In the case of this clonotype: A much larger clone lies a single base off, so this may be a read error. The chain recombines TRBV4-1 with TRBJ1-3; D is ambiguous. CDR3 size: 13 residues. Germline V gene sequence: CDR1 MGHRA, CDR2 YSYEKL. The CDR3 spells CASSPEEGNAIYF. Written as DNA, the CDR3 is TGCGCCAGCAGCCCCGAGGAGGGAAACGCCATATATTTT.